The T cell receptor (beta chain) described here comes from a study of shared clonotypes between healthy human individuals. The CDR3 has 14 residues. V shed 3 bases, J shed 3 bases, and the junction held 5 bases outside the gene matches. Germline V gives CDR1 SNHLY, CDR2 FYNNEI. Produced via immunoSEQ multiplex PCR; TCRdb's table is partial and in-frame only. The sample carries about 1,800,000 clones, about 94% recorded once. CD8 cells classed as naive were CD45RO-negative and positively selected for CCR7, excluding terminally differentiated effector memory CD45RA+ cells. This TCR was recovered from a man aged 18 to 35 in good health. This sequence joins TRBV2 and TRBJ2-7; 7 bases agree with TRBD2. Sample: naive CD8+ T cells sorted from blood. This CDR3 is CASSDRGGNYEQYF. The CDR3 nucleotides read TGTGCCAGCAGTGACCGCGGGGGTAACTACGAGCAGTACTTC.